A selection of T cell receptor beta chains follows, all from one sample in a study of cytotoxic CD8 clonotypes in ibrutinib-treated CLL. Repertoires were generated with immunoSEQ multiplex PCR, while TCRdb's copy carries only in-frame clones and drops some. This repertoire shows around 27,000 clones, roughly 50% found once; its top ten account for approximately 5%. Sequenced material: PBMCs, taken before ibrutinib treatment. Receptor source: a human donor with chronic lymphocytic leukemia. The CDR3 runs from the conserved cysteine through the conserved F or W. Each record gives: V gene, D gene, J gene, clone size, CDR3 length, CDR3 DNA, CDR3 protein. D genes are given only for firm matches. Clone size is shown for a subset of rows, as once, few, many or a class of expanded clone.

V gene: TRBV2
D gene: .
J gene: TRBJ2-6
clone size: .
CDR3 length: 14
CDR3 DNA: TGTGCCAGCAGGCAGGGCTCTGGGGCCAACGTCCTGACTTTC
CDR3 protein: CASRQGSGANVLTF

V gene: TRBV16
D gene: .
J gene: TRBJ2-1
clone size: .
CDR3 length: 16
CDR3 DNA: TGTGCCAGCAGCCTTTGGGGGACCGGGTCCTACAATGAGCAGTTCTTC
CDR3 protein: CASSLWGTGSYNEQFF

V gene: TRBV4-3
D gene: TRBD1
J gene: TRBJ2-1
clone size: .
CDR3 length: 15
CDR3 DNA: TGCGCCAGCAGCCACGGACAGGGAGGCTACAATGAGCAGTTCTTC
CDR3 protein: CASSHGQGGYNEQFF

V gene: TRBV5-1
D gene: .
J gene: TRBJ2-3
clone size: .
CDR3 length: 15
CDR3 DNA: TGCGCCAGCAGGTCACAGGGTAACTCGGCAGATACGCAGTATTTT
CDR3 protein: CASRSQGNSADTQYF

V gene: TRBV27
D gene: .
J gene: TRBJ2-1
clone size: .
CDR3 length: 11
CDR3 DNA: TGTGCCAGCAGGTGGGGGGATGAGCAGTTCTTC
CDR3 protein: CASRWGDEQFF

V gene: TRBV2
D gene: .
J gene: TRBJ2-1
clone size: .
CDR3 length: 14
CDR3 DNA: TGTGCCAGCAGTGAAGCGCTGGGTGGCAATGAGCAGTTCTTC
CDR3 protein: CASSEALGGNEQFF

V gene: TRBV6-5
D gene: .
J gene: TRBJ2-7
clone size: .
CDR3 length: 16
CDR3 DNA: TGTGCCAGCAGTTACAACCGTGGGGGGAGCTCCTACGAGCAGTACTTC
CDR3 protein: CASSYNRGGSSYEQYF

V gene: TRBV14
D gene: .
J gene: TRBJ2-5
clone size: .
CDR3 length: 15
CDR3 DNA: TGTGCCAGCAGCTGGGGATTTTATCATGAGGAGACCCAGTACTTC
CDR3 protein: CASSWGFYHEETQYF

V gene: TRBV7-8
D gene: .
J gene: TRBJ1-2
clone size: few
CDR3 length: 14
CDR3 DNA: TGTGCCAGCAGCTTAATCAGCAGTTTCGACGGCTACACCTTC
CDR3 protein: CASSLISSFDGYTF

V gene: TRBV5-1
D gene: TRBD1
J gene: TRBJ1-2
clone size: .
CDR3 length: 15
CDR3 DNA: TGCGCCAGCAGCTGGGACAGGGATTATCCCAATGGCTACACCTTC
CDR3 protein: CASSWDRDYPNGYTF

V gene: TRBV19
D gene: TRBD2
J gene: TRBJ2-3
clone size: .
CDR3 length: 18
CDR3 DNA: TGTGCCAGTGTCCGGACAGCGACTAGCGGGAGGTGGTCAGATACGCAGTATTTT
CDR3 protein: CASVRTATSGRWSDTQYF

V gene: TRBV28
D gene: .
J gene: TRBJ1-2
clone size: .
CDR3 length: 13
CDR3 DNA: TGTGCCAGCAGGGTACACGGAAACTATGGCTACACCTTC
CDR3 protein: CASRVHGNYGYTF

V gene: TRBV2
D gene: .
J gene: TRBJ2-5
clone size: .
CDR3 length: 13
CDR3 DNA: TGTGCCAGCGGGGGAACTATGAAAGAGACCCAGTACTTC
CDR3 protein: CASGGTMKETQYF

V gene: TRBV14
D gene: TRBD1
J gene: TRBJ2-3
clone size: once
CDR3 length: 16
CDR3 DNA: TGTGCCAGCAGCCTTTCGACAGGGGGGGGCACAGATACGCAGTATTTT
CDR3 protein: CASSLSTGGGTDTQYF

V gene: TRBV4-1
D gene: .
J gene: TRBJ2-2
clone size: few
CDR3 length: 16
CDR3 DNA: TGCGCCAGCAGCCAAGAGCCCAGGGGAGGCACCGGGGAGCTGTTTTTT
CDR3 protein: CASSQEPRGGTGELFF

V gene: TRBV28
D gene: .
J gene: TRBJ1-5
clone size: .
CDR3 length: 15
CDR3 DNA: TGTGCCAGCACCCACGGGGGGGCGAGCAATCAGCCCCAGCATTTT
CDR3 protein: CASTHGGASNQPQHF

V gene: TRBV29-1
D gene: .
J gene: TRBJ2-7
clone size: .
CDR3 length: 12
CDR3 DNA: TGCAGCGTTGGCGAGGGGCATTACGAGCAGTACTTC
CDR3 protein: CSVGEGHYEQYF

V gene: TRBV6-6
D gene: .
J gene: TRBJ2-5
clone size: .
CDR3 length: 15
CDR3 DNA: TGTGCCAGCAGTTACTGGCAGGGGCAGGGAGAGACCCAGTACTTC
CDR3 protein: CASSYWQGQGETQYF

V gene: TRBV7-2
D gene: .
J gene: TRBJ1-3
clone size: .
CDR3 length: 15
CDR3 DNA: TGTGCCAGCAGTTCTAACGGACTCTCTGGAAACACCATATATTTT
CDR3 protein: CASSSNGLSGNTIYF

V gene: TRBV7-2
D gene: .
J gene: TRBJ2-7
clone size: .
CDR3 length: 13
CDR3 DNA: TGTGCCAGCAGCATTAGGACAGCTGGCGAGCAGTACTTC
CDR3 protein: CASSIRTAGEQYF

V gene: TRBV28
D gene: .
J gene: TRBJ2-1
clone size: many
CDR3 length: 17
CDR3 DNA: TGTGCCAGCAGTCCTTCTGGGGGGTCCCCCTCCTACAATGAGCAGTTCTTC
CDR3 protein: CASSPSGGSPSYNEQFF

V gene: TRBV9
D gene: .
J gene: TRBJ1-2
clone size: .
CDR3 length: 15
CDR3 DNA: TGTGCCAGCACCCAACGACGGGACTCCAACTATGGCTACACCTTC
CDR3 protein: CASTQRRDSNYGYTF

V gene: TRBV11-3
D gene: TRBD2
J gene: TRBJ2-1
clone size: medium-sized
CDR3 length: 15
CDR3 DNA: TGTGCCAGCAGCTCGGGCGGGAGCGGGGGTAATGAGCAGTTCTTC
CDR3 protein: CASSSGGSGGNEQFF

V gene: TRBV7-2
D gene: .
J gene: TRBJ1-5
clone size: .
CDR3 length: 16
CDR3 DNA: TGTGCCAGCAGCTTAGCCCCCAGGGGAGGTAGTCAGCCCCAGCATTTT
CDR3 protein: CASSLAPRGGSQPQHF

V gene: TRBV2
D gene: TRBD1
J gene: TRBJ2-1
clone size: .
CDR3 length: 13
CDR3 DNA: TGTGCCAGCAGTCTCCTACAGGGGGCGGAGCAGTTCTTC
CDR3 protein: CASSLLQGAEQFF

V gene: TRBV6-6
D gene: .
J gene: TRBJ2-7
clone size: .
CDR3 length: 15
CDR3 DNA: TGTGCCAGCAGCCATGGCCGACAGGCAACCTACGAGCAGTACTTC
CDR3 protein: CASSHGRQATYEQYF

V gene: TRBV7-3
D gene: TRBD2
J gene: TRBJ2-3
clone size: .
CDR3 length: 17
CDR3 DNA: TGTGCCAGCAGCTTAATGGGGCGGGCGGGGGACGGAGATACGCAGTATTTT
CDR3 protein: CASSLMGRAGDGDTQYF

V gene: TRBV7-2
D gene: .
J gene: TRBJ2-2
clone size: few
CDR3 length: 15
CDR3 DNA: TGTGCCAGCAGTTTGACAGCGTTTTCTGCCGGGGAGCTGTTTTTT
CDR3 protein: CASSLTAFSAGELFF

V gene: TRBV4-1
D gene: .
J gene: TRBJ2-2
clone size: .
CDR3 length: 18
CDR3 DNA: TGCGCCAGCAGCCAAGATTTTCACGGGCACCTTAACACCGGGGAGCTGTTTTTT
CDR3 protein: CASSQDFHGHLNTGELFF

V gene: TRBV27
D gene: TRBD2
J gene: TRBJ2-4
clone size: .
CDR3 length: 17
CDR3 DNA: TGTGCCAGCAGCCCCGGACTAGCGAAGTCGGCCAAAAACATTCAGTACTTC
CDR3 protein: CASSPGLAKSAKNIQYF

V gene: TRBV7-3
D gene: TRBD2
J gene: TRBJ2-2
clone size: medium-sized
CDR3 length: 17
CDR3 DNA: TGTGCCAGCAGCTTAACCCCGCTACTAGCGGGGACCGGGGAGCTGTTTTTT
CDR3 protein: CASSLTPLLAGTGELFF

V gene: TRBV28
D gene: TRBD1
J gene: TRBJ2-7
clone size: few
CDR3 length: 12
CDR3 DNA: TGTGCCAGCAGTCCAGGGGGCTACGAGCAGTACTTC
CDR3 protein: CASSPGGYEQYF

V gene: TRBV19
D gene: .
J gene: TRBJ2-5
clone size: once
CDR3 length: 14
CDR3 DNA: TGTGCCAGTAGTATTCGGCAGAATCAAGAGACCCAGTACTTC
CDR3 protein: CASSIRQNQETQYF

V gene: TRBV5-1
D gene: .
J gene: TRBJ1-5
clone size: few
CDR3 length: 13
CDR3 DNA: TGCGCCAGCAGCACGGACGGGAATCAGCCCCAGCATTTT
CDR3 protein: CASSTDGNQPQHF

V gene: TRBV5-1
D gene: .
J gene: TRBJ2-7
clone size: .
CDR3 length: 14
CDR3 DNA: TGCGCCAGCAGCCCCGGCGGAGCCCGCTACGAGCAGTACTTC
CDR3 protein: CASSPGGARYEQYF

V gene: TRBV6-5
D gene: .
J gene: TRBJ1-3
clone size: few
CDR3 length: 14
CDR3 DNA: TGTGCCAGCAGAGCGGGACTTCAGGGAAACACCATATATTTT
CDR3 protein: CASRAGLQGNTIYF

V gene: TRBV25-1
D gene: .
J gene: TRBJ1-5
clone size: few
CDR3 length: 15
CDR3 DNA: TGTGCCAGCAGTGAAGAGTCTCTTAGCAATCAGCCCCAGCATTTT
CDR3 protein: CASSEESLSNQPQHF

V gene: TRBV28
D gene: TRBD2
J gene: TRBJ2-1
clone size: .
CDR3 length: 17
CDR3 DNA: TGTGCCAGCAGTTTTGTGGCGGGAGGCACCTCCTACAATGAGCAGTTCTTC
CDR3 protein: CASSFVAGGTSYNEQFF

V gene: TRBV10-3
D gene: TRBD2
J gene: TRBJ2-2
clone size: .
CDR3 length: 16
CDR3 DNA: TGTGCCATCAGTGAGGGAGCGGGGGGGCCCGCCGGGGAGCTGTTTTTT
CDR3 protein: CAISEGAGGPAGELFF

V gene: TRBV11-2
D gene: .
J gene: TRBJ2-1
clone size: .
CDR3 length: 12
CDR3 DNA: TGTGCCAGCAGCACGGGGGCGAATGAGCAGTTCTTC
CDR3 protein: CASSTGANEQFF

V gene: TRBV27
D gene: .
J gene: TRBJ2-5
clone size: .
CDR3 length: 15
CDR3 DNA: TGTGCCAGCAGTTTTATTCGGGGGTCCCAAGAGACCCAGTACTTC
CDR3 protein: CASSFIRGSQETQYF

V gene: TRBV7-8
D gene: TRBD1
J gene: TRBJ2-2
clone size: .
CDR3 length: 19
CDR3 DNA: TGTGCCAGCAGCCTCTCCCGGGACAGGGTCGTCGAAAACACCGGGGAGCTGTTTTTT
CDR3 protein: CASSLSRDRVVENTGELFF

V gene: TRBV5-1
D gene: .
J gene: TRBJ2-7
clone size: once
CDR3 length: 14
CDR3 DNA: TGCGCCAGCAGCTTCGCAGGACGCAACTACGAGCAGTACTTC
CDR3 protein: CASSFAGRNYEQYF

V gene: TRBV18
D gene: .
J gene: TRBJ2-3
clone size: few
CDR3 length: 15
CDR3 DNA: TGTGCCAGCTCTCAGAATTCACACCCTTTGGATACGCAGTATTTT
CDR3 protein: CASSQNSHPLDTQYF

V gene: TRBV5-6
D gene: .
J gene: TRBJ2-5
clone size: .
CDR3 length: 11
CDR3 DNA: TGTGCCAGCAGCTGGAGGGAGACCCAGTACTTC
CDR3 protein: CASSWRETQYF

V gene: TRBV6-1
D gene: TRBD1
J gene: TRBJ2-7
clone size: few
CDR3 length: 12
CDR3 DNA: TGTGCCAGCAGGGGACAGATCTACGAGCAGTACTTC
CDR3 protein: CASRGQIYEQYF

V gene: TRBV7-9
D gene: TRBD1
J gene: TRBJ2-5
clone size: .
CDR3 length: 16
CDR3 DNA: TGTGCCAGCAGCTTCGTCGTGGACAGGGTGTTAGAGACCCAGTACTTC
CDR3 protein: CASSFVVDRVLETQYF

V gene: TRBV28
D gene: TRBD1
J gene: TRBJ1-2
clone size: .
CDR3 length: 13
CDR3 DNA: TGTGCCAGCAGGGCAGGGGGCAACTATGGCTACACCTTC
CDR3 protein: CASRAGGNYGYTF

V gene: TRBV19
D gene: TRBD1
J gene: TRBJ2-1
clone size: .
CDR3 length: 14
CDR3 DNA: TGTGCCAGTAGTTTGGACAGGGGTGCCTATGAGCAGTTCTTC
CDR3 protein: CASSLDRGAYEQFF

V gene: TRBV2
D gene: .
J gene: TRBJ1-5
clone size: few
CDR3 length: 12
CDR3 DNA: TGTGCCAGCAGTGACAGGTCTCAGCCCCAGCATTTT
CDR3 protein: CASSDRSQPQHF

V gene: TRBV4-1
D gene: .
J gene: TRBJ2-4
clone size: .
CDR3 length: 16
CDR3 DNA: TGCGCCAGCAGCCAAAGATTGGCTCCTGGTCAAAACATTCAGTACTTC
CDR3 protein: CASSQRLAPGQNIQYF

V gene: TRBV6-5
D gene: TRBD1
J gene: TRBJ2-5
clone size: .
CDR3 length: 15
CDR3 DNA: TGTGCCAGCAGTAGGACAGGGGGCGACGGAGAGACCCAGTACTTC
CDR3 protein: CASSRTGGDGETQYF

V gene: TRBV5-4
D gene: .
J gene: TRBJ2-7
clone size: few
CDR3 length: 15
CDR3 DNA: TGTGCCAGCAGCCCCTCCGGGTGGGCTAGTAACGAGCAGTACTTC
CDR3 protein: CASSPSGWASNEQYF

V gene: TRBV5-1
D gene: .
J gene: TRBJ2-2
clone size: .
CDR3 length: 15
CDR3 DNA: TGCGCCAGCAGCTCTCTAGCGACGGGCACCGGGGAGCTGTTTTTT
CDR3 protein: CASSSLATGTGELFF

V gene: TRBV11-2
D gene: TRBD1
J gene: TRBJ2-7
clone size: few
CDR3 length: 14
CDR3 DNA: TGTGCCAGCAGCCCCTGGGACAGGGGGTACGAGCAGTACTTC
CDR3 protein: CASSPWDRGYEQYF

V gene: TRBV5-5
D gene: .
J gene: TRBJ1-1
clone size: .
CDR3 length: 14
CDR3 DNA: TGTGCCAGCAGCTTGTTCCCATCGGGCACTGAAGCTTTCTTT
CDR3 protein: CASSLFPSGTEAFF

V gene: TRBV6-4
D gene: TRBD1
J gene: TRBJ1-3
clone size: .
CDR3 length: 15
CDR3 DNA: TGTGCCAGCAGTGACCCGACAGGGTTGGCAAACACCATATATTTT
CDR3 protein: CASSDPTGLANTIYF